This T cell receptor (beta chain) was retrieved from a study of blood T cell repertoires in COVID-19. For the study at large: PBMCs, B-cell-depleted T cells, or T cells provided the cDNA or gDNA that made up the material.

A Seattle source enrolled patients during active infection and followed them longitudinally. Sequenced by immunoSEQ multiplex PCR; TCRdb stores in-frame clones only, minus some. The table lists hundreds of thousands of clones, 86% of them singletons. The CDR3 is 15 residues long. Trimming stripped 1 base from V and 4 bases from J, with 14 bases between. CDR1 and CDR2 from the germline V gene are SGHRS and YFSETQ. The rearrangement links TRBV5-1 to TRBJ2-5; D is uncertain. The sample taken for sequencing was peripheral blood. The receptor comes from a woman aged 60-75 years with COVID-19, enrolled during active disease. The CDR3 reads CASSLLGEMRETQYF. CDR3 DNA sequence: TGCGCCAGCAGCTTGTTGGGCGAAATGAGAGAGACCCAGTACTTC.